These 31 T cell receptor beta chains came from one sample sequenced in a study of metastatic and nonmetastatic thyroid tumors. TCRdb ran MiXCR on the PCR reads. The sample lists 75,000 to 95,000 clones; more than 9.5% were seen once. Ahead of thyroid surgery, no patient had received treatment of any kind. Sample: blood. The receptors originated from a female donor with papillary thyroid cancer or a benign thyroid nodule (not recorded which). Some clones in this sample may be carry-over from other donors' samples.

This clone was counted at least ten times. V is TRBV2 and J is TRBJ2-7; unclear D gene. Trimming took off 6 bases at V and 0 bases at J, with 6 bases between the two ends. The V gene's germline CDR1 is SNHLY and CDR2 FYNNEI. This CDR3 is 12 amino acids long. CDR3 sequence (DNA): TGTGCCAGCAGGACACGCTCCTACGAGCAGTACTTC. It codes for CASRTRSYEQYF.

A remark on this clone: An end of the junction does not agree with germline; a read error may underlie this. CDR3 residues: CVSSDTGTVPSDKQYF. DNA of the CDR3: TGTGTCAGCAGCGACACCGGGACAGTTCCTTCAGATAAGCAGTATTTT. The V and J genes are TRBV7-3 and TRBJ2-3; 7 nucleotides agree with TRBD1. The length of the CDR3 is 16 residues. Germline CDR1 SGHTA, CDR2 FQGTGA.

This clone was counted many times. V usage is TRBV7-9 and J usage is TRBJ2-6; D is unclear. CDR3 length equals 15 residues. Between the trimmed V and J ends, which lost 2 bases and 0 bases, there was a span of 5 bases. Germline CDR1 reads SEHNR; CDR2 reads FQNEAQ (reference sequence). This CDR3 is CASSLSVSGANVLTF. Written as DNA, the CDR3 is TGTGCCAGCAGCTTATCAGTCTCTGGGGCCAACGTCCTGACTTTC.

This clone was observed a few times. A read error is possible here, since a much larger clone lies one base away. The CDR3 region is CASIQQTSGANVLTF. CDR3 DNA: TGTGCCAGTATCCAGCAGACCTCTGGGGCCAACGTCCTGACTTTC. This chain connects TRBV19 to TRBJ2-6; D not certain. V lost 7 bases, J lost 0 bases, and 10 bases lay in between. The CDR3 spans 15 residues. Germline CDR1 and CDR2: LNHDA and SQIVND (reference sequence).

This clone was seen only a few times. The CDR3 DNA sequence: TGTGCCATCAAATTGGGGGCGTCTGGAAACACCATATATTTT. This translates into CAIKLGASGNTIYF. The chain has TRBV10-3 and TRBJ1-3; perhaps TRBD1 as D (6 bases). V lost 7 bases and J 1 base, leaving 11 bases between the germline ends. This CDR3 has 14 amino acids. From germline, CDR1 is ENHRY and CDR2 SYGVKD.

Ten or more counts support this clone. The rearrangement joins TRBV5-4 to TRBJ2-7, with 10 bases fitting TRBD1. The junction had 7 bases not matched to a gene; V was cut back by 2 bases and J by 5 bases. Germline assignment: CDR1 SGHNT and CDR2 YYREEE (reference sequence). The CDR3 consists of 15 residues. DNA of the CDR3: TGTGCCAGCAGCTTACCGGGACAGGGGTCGGACGAGCAGTACTTC. It specifies CASSLPGQGSDEQYF.

This clone came up many times. The V gene is TRBV27, the J gene TRBJ2-2; perhaps D is TRBD1 or TRBD2 (5 bases each). Germline V CDR1 and CDR2: MNHEY, SMNVEV (reference sequence). V was cut by 4 bases and J by 7 bases, with 19 bases left in between. The CDR3 loop spans 16 amino acids. CDR3 sequence: CASSSRDAGRGGELFF. CDR3 sequence (DNA): TGTGCCAGCAGTTCCAGGGACGCAGGAAGGGGCGGGGAGCTGTTTTTT.

This clone was counted many times. The V call is TRBV27, the J call TRBJ2-7; 8 bases agree with TRBD2. This CDR3 has 14 amino acids. Germline V gene sequence: CDR1 MNHEY, CDR2 SMNVEV (reference sequence). The junction had 8 bases not matched to a gene; V was cut back by 8 bases and J by 2 bases. The CDR3 loop reads CASAHGGAAYEQYF. The CDR3 region has the DNA TGTGCCAGCGCACACGGGGGGGCAGCCTACGAGCAGTACTTC.

This clone has at least ten counts. The V and J genes are TRBV3-1 and TRBJ2-5, with a possible D match to TRBD1 (6 bases). Per the germline V gene, CDR1 is LGHDT and CDR2 is YNNKEL (reference sequence). The CDR3 is 11 amino acids. V was pared by 5 bases and J by 7 bases, with 8 bases between. Written as DNA, the CDR3 is TGTGCCAGCAGCGAACAGGGGACCCAGTACTTC. It yields the protein CASSEQGTQYF.

This clone was counted many times. The V call is TRBV24-1, the J call TRBJ1-5; D is unclear. With 7 bases removed from V and 2 bases from J, the gap between germline ends came to 8 bases. Germline CDR1 is KGHDR and CDR2 is SFDVKD. CDR3 size: 13 residues. This CDR3 reads CATSPQGNQPQHF. In nucleotides, the CDR3 is TGTGCCACCAGCCCTCAGGGCAATCAGCCCCAGCATTTT.

This clone was seen ten or more times. The chain couples TRBV18 to TRBJ1-3; 10 nucleotides align to TRBD1. The CDR3 covers 15 residues. Trimming took 4 bases from V and 3 from J; bases not matched to a gene: 3. Germline V CDR1 and CDR2: KGHSH, LQKENI. The CDR3 DNA reads as TGTGCCAGCTCACAGACAGGGGGCAGTGGAAACACCATATATTTT. It translates to CASSQTGGSGNTIYF.

This clone was picked up many times. This rearrangement joins TRBV27 to TRBJ1-5; weak D call: TRBD1 (6 bases). The CDR3 sequence is 15 residues long. Germline V gene data show CDR1 as MNHEY and CDR2 as SMNVEV (reference sequence). V shed 1 base and J shed 5 bases, with 12 bases lying between them. CDR3 sequence: CASSLLRGRDQPQHF. Written as DNA, the CDR3 is TGTGCCAGCAGTTTATTGCGGGGGCGGGATCAGCCCCAGCATTTT.

At least ten counts were recorded for this clone. The gene calls are TRBV11-2 and TRBJ1-1, with D possibly being TRBD1 (5 bases). CDR1 SGHAT and CDR2 FQNNGV come from the germline V gene. The CDR3 is made up of 16 amino acids. The V gene lost 0 bases and the J gene lost 5 bases, with 16 bases spanning the gap. The CDR3 is CASSLDTRRGKTEAFF. CDR3 coding DNA: TGTGCCAGCAGCTTAGACACGCGGAGGGGTAAAACTGAAGCTTTCTTT. The full variable domain, rest sourced from reference TRBV11-2 and TRBJ1-1, is EAGVAQSPRYKIIEKRQSVAFWCNPISGHATLYWYQQILGQGPKLLIQFQNNGVVDDSQLPKDRFSAERLKGVDSTLKIQPAKLEDSAVYLCASSLDTRRGKTEAFFGQGTRLTVV.

Concerning this clone itself: This may arise from a read error, as a much more abundant clone is one base away. The sample carries other DNA sequences with the same CDR3. V gene TRBV7-9 combines with J gene TRBJ2-5, with D perhaps TRBD2 (6 bases). CDR3 length: 15 residues. The germline V gene encodes CDR1 SEHNR and CDR2 FQNEAQ (reference sequence). As DNA, the CDR3 is TGTGCCAGCAGCTACGGGTATGATTCGGGGGAGACACAGTACTTC. It encodes CASSYGYDSGETQYF. Drawing the rest from reference TRBV7-9 and TRBJ2-5, the complete variable domain is DTGVSQNPRHKITKRGQNVTFRCDPISEHNRLYWYRQTLGQGPEFLTYFQNEAQLEKSRLLSDRFSAERPKGSFSTLEIQRTEQGDSAMYLCASSYGYDSGETQYFGPGTRLLVL.

This clone was observed many times. Other nucleotide sequences from this sample produce the same CDR3. The rearrangement uses TRBV5-6 and TRBJ2-7, with D perhaps TRBD1 (6 bases). V lost 4 bases and J 2 bases, leaving 28 bases between the germline ends. The CDR3 sequence is 19 residues long. Germline V gives CDR1 SGHDT, CDR2 YYEEEE. CDR3 region: CASSTWLGLGAGLTYEQYF. The CDR3 region has the DNA TGTGCCAGCAGCACCTGGCTTGGGTTGGGGGCGGGCCTAACCTACGAGCAGTACTTC.

V and J are TRBV11-3 and TRBJ2-1, with D perhaps being TRBD1 or TRBD2 (5 bases each). This CDR3 spans 14 amino acids. Germline V gene sequence: CDR1 SGHNT, CDR2 YENEEA. V shed 1 base and J shed 7 bases, with 11 bases lying between them. This chain's CDR3 is CASSLAPGRNEQFF. CDR3 sequence (DNA): TGTGCCAGCAGCTTAGCTCCGGGGCGGAATGAGCAGTTCTTC.

This clone was seen many times. The rearrangement links TRBV6-2 or TRBV6-3 to TRBJ1-5; 9 positions agree with TRBD1. This CDR3 is 15 amino acids long. V lost 5 bases and J lost 2; bases outside the gene matches: 4. Germline loops: CDR1 MNHEY, CDR2 SVGEGT. CDR3 nucleotide sequence: TGTGCCAGCAGTGAGAGGGACAGGGGCAATCAGCCCCAGCATTTT. It translates to CASSERDRGNQPQHF.

This clone occurred a few times. Sequence at one end of the junction differs from germline and may be a read error. CDR3 protein: CVSTPSGTGGEETQYF. The CDR3 DNA reads TGTGTCAGCACCCCCTCCGGGACAGGGGGCGAAGAGACCCAGTACTTC. The chain couples TRBV28 to TRBJ2-5; 12 bases fit TRBD1. Germline V gene data show CDR1 as MDHEN and CDR2 as SYDVKM. CDR3 length equals 16 residues.

This clone was seen many times. The rearrangement links TRBV28 to TRBJ1-6; D is perhaps TRBD1 (6 bases). The CDR3 is 12 residues long. Trimming removed 4 bases at V and 8 bases at J, with 6 bases between. Germline CDR1 MDHEN, CDR2 SYDVKM. CDR3 in DNA: TGTGCCAGCAGTTCAGGGGATTCACCCCTCCACTTT. Translating gives CASSSGDSPLHF.

This clone was observed a handful of times. The chain couples TRBV2 to TRBJ2-3, with TRBD2 identical over 9 bases. J gave up 4 bases and V 8 bases, and 7 bases lay outside the gene matches. The germline gives CDR1 SNHLY, CDR2 FYNNEI. The CDR3 loop spans 14 amino acids. Here the CDR3 DNA reads TGTGCCAGCGCTGGGACTAGCAGGGCAGATACGCAGTATTTT. Residues: CASAGTSRADTQYF. The full variable domain, rest sourced from reference TRBV2 and TRBJ2-3, is EPEVTQTPSHQVTQMGQEVILRCVPISNHLYFYWYRQILGQKVEFLVSFYNNEISEKSEIFDDQFSVERPDGSNFTLKIRSTKLEDSAMYFCASAGTSRADTQYFGPGTRLTVL.

This clone was seen repeatedly, ten times or more. The CDR3 region is CASSQGQGFYNEQFF. DNA for the CDR3: TGTGCCAGCAGCCAAGGACAGGGATTTTACAATGAGCAGTTCTTC. The chain recombines TRBV4-2 with TRBJ2-1, with 7 positions matching TRBD1. Germline V lookup: CDR1 LGHNA, CDR2 YNFKEQ. The CDR3 sequence is 15 residues long. With 1 base clipped from V and 4 bases from J, the junction kept 4 bases outside the gene matches.

This clone appeared many times. V gene TRBV20-1 combines with J gene TRBJ2-3, with TRBD1 matching 7 bases. CDR1 is DFQATT and CDR2 is SNEGSKA in the germline V gene (reference sequence). V gave up 3 bases and J gave up 5 bases; unmatched junction bases: 8. This CDR3 is built from 14 residues. The CDR3 is CSASQTGAGDTQYF. The CDR3 DNA is TGCAGTGCTAGCCAAACAGGGGCCGGAGATACGCAGTATTTT.

The gene calls are TRBV7-3 and TRBJ1-1; D is perhaps TRBD1 (6 bases). Germline CDR1 SGHTA, CDR2 FQGTGA. This CDR3 is built from 15 residues. V lost 6 bases, J lost 0 bases, and 14 bases lay in between. CDR3 sequence (DNA): TGTGCCAGCAGATTATACACAGGGTTGAACACTGAAGCTTTCTTT. This gives the protein CASRLYTGLNTEAFF.

At least ten counts were recorded for this clone. V and J are TRBV5-6 and TRBJ2-7; D is unclear. CDR3 size: 14 residues. Germline values: CDR1 SGHDT, CDR2 YYEEEE. Trimming left V 0 bases short and J 3 bases short, with 10 bases between. Here the CDR3 reads CASSLEPGSYEQYF. CDR3 bases: TGTGCCAGCAGCTTGGAACCAGGCAGCTACGAGCAGTACTTC.

This clone was picked up many times. The genes are TRBV24-1 and TRBJ2-1; 8 bases map to TRBD1. Germline values: CDR1 KGHDR, CDR2 SFDVKD. The CDR3 is made up of 13 amino acids. The V segment lost 5 bases and the J segment 9 bases; nucleotides outside the gene matches: 5. CDR3 sequence (DNA): TGTGCCACCAGTGTCCAGGGGGCGGCTGAGCAGTTCTTC. The encoded protein is CATSVQGAAEQFF.

This clone was observed many times. V is TRBV9 and J is TRBJ2-3, with a possible D match to TRBD2 (5 bases). The CDR3 loop spans 15 amino acids. V was pared by 4 bases and J by 1 base, with 13 bases between. Germline assignment: CDR1 SGDLS and CDR2 YYNGEE. The CDR3 DNA follows: TGTGCCAGCAGCCCCCGACGACTACGCACAGATACGCAGTATTTT. Amino acid sequence: CASSPRRLRTDTQYF.

The chain recombines TRBV11-2 with TRBJ2-7, with D unclear. This CDR3 has 12 residues. Between the trimmed V and J ends, which lost 5 bases and 3 bases, there was a span of 8 bases. The V gene's germline CDR1 is SGHAT and CDR2 FQNNGV. CDR3 coding DNA: TGTGCCAGCAGCGAGGCCCTCTACGAGCAGTACTTC. Encoded protein: CASSEALYEQYF.

This clone appeared many times. The J gene is TRBJ2-3, the V gene TRBV10-3; tentatively, D is TRBD1 (6 bases). V gave up 6 bases and J gave up 6 bases, with 7 bases separating them. In germline, CDR1 is ENHRY, CDR2 SYGVKD. The CDR3 is made up of 11 amino acids. Here the CDR3 DNA reads TGTGCCATCAGACAGGGCGATACGCAGTATTTT. This gives the protein CAIRQGDTQYF.

This clone came up many times. J is TRBJ2-7 and V is TRBV7-9; 7 bases are shared with TRBD2. The junction had 9 bases not matched to a gene; V was cut back by 3 bases and J by 4 bases. The length of the CDR3 is 15 residues. The germline V gene has CDR1 SEHNR and CDR2 FQNEAQ (reference sequence). The CDR3 region has the DNA TGTGCCAGCAGCTTGACCGACCAGGGACTATACGAGCAGTACTTC. It is translated as CASSLTDQGLYEQYF.

This clone was seen at least ten times. This chain joins TRBV20-1 and TRBJ2-1, with D perhaps being TRBD1 or TRBD2 (6 bases each). This CDR3 is built from 14 residues. V lost 3 bases and J lost 7, with 16 bases in between. CDR1 and CDR2 (germline): DFQATT, SNEGSKA (reference sequence). CDR3 coding DNA: TGCAGTGCTAGTCAACAGGGAGGAATGAATGAGCAGTTCTTC. It specifies CSASQQGGMNEQFF.

This clone was observed at least ten times. This chain uses TRBV7-2 with TRBJ2-7, with D perhaps matching TRBD2 (5 bases). The CDR3 loop spans 13 amino acids. Per germline, CDR1 SGHTA and CDR2 FQGNSA. The V gene lost 5 bases and the J gene lost 2 bases, with 10 bases spanning the gap. The CDR3 sequence is CASSRLAPYEQYF. In DNA form, the CDR3 reads TGTGCCAGCAGCCGCCTAGCCCCCTACGAGCAGTACTTC. The full variable domain, with the rest looked up from reference TRBV7-2 and TRBJ2-7, is GAGVSQSPSNKVTEKGKDVELRCDPISGHTALYWYRQSLGQGLEFLIYFQGNSAPDKSGLPSDRFSAERTGGSVSTLTIQRTQQEDSAVYLCASSRLAPYEQYFGPGTRLTVT.